This T cell receptor beta chain was sequenced in a study of blood T cell repertoires in COVID-19. CDR3 length equals 17 residues. CDR1 and CDR2 from the germline V gene are SEHNR and FQNEAQ (reference sequence). V trimming: 4 bases; J trimming: 3 bases; junction bases outside the gene matches: 8. Here immunoSEQ multiplex PCR was the method, and the copy in TCRdb shows in-frame clones only, minus some. Among tens of thousands of clones, approximately 85% were seen once, and the ten largest hold around 9.6%. The V gene is TRBV7-9, the J gene TRBJ2-1; 11 bases are shared with TRBD2. Sequencing was carried out using peripheral blood. The sequence was collected from a human donor in a cohort sampled during active COVID-19. In DNA form, the CDR3 reads TGTGCCAGCAGCTCCACCCCCGGGACTAGCGGCTACAATGAGCAGTTCTTC. Translation: CASSSTPGTSGYNEQFF.